One sample yielded the 13 T cell receptor beta chains listed below, sequenced in a study of OX40 agonist ivuxolimab in advanced cancers. Clones were read by immunoSEQ multiplex PCR, and TCRdb kept only the in-frame ones, dropping some. The sample has about 64,000 clones, more than 80% seen once. The material sequenced was CD4+ or CD8+ T cells sorted from blood, taken in a trial of the OX40 agonist ivuxolimab. These receptors came from an adult with an advanced solid tumor such as melanoma, head and neck, liver or kidney cancer.

This chain links TRBV27 with TRBJ2-7; 9 bases line up with TRBD2. The CDR3 has 17 amino acids. Germline V CDR1 and CDR2: MNHEY, SMNVEV (reference sequence). Trimming took 2 bases from V and 5 from J; bases not matched to a gene: 13. CDR3 nucleotides: TGTGCCAGCAGTTTAGGGGTCGATATAGCGGGAGCTAACGAGCAGTACTTC. Its protein product is CASSLGVDIAGANEQYF.

The rearrangement joins TRBV19 to TRBJ2-7; 8 nucleotides match TRBD1. The CDR3 runs to 14 residues. V shed 8 bases and J 5 bases; nucleotides not matched to a gene: 11. Germline V lookup: CDR1 LNHDA, CDR2 SQIVND (reference sequence). The CDR3 loop reads CASSPGTGTHEQYF. In nucleotides, the CDR3 is TGTGCCAGTTCCCCCGGGACAGGCACCCACGAGCAGTACTTC.

The J gene is TRBJ1-4, the V gene TRBV6-7, with D perhaps matching TRBD1 (5 bases). TRBV6-7 is given ORF status, its function remaining uncertain. V lost 0 bases to trimming and J lost 8 bases, with 13 bases between them. CDR3 length: 15 amino acids. The CDR3 DNA sequence: TGTGCCAGCAGTTACTCGACCAGGGCTCGGGAAAAACTGTTTTTT. Its translation is CASSYSTRAREKLFF.

V usage is TRBV7-3 and J usage is TRBJ2-5; D is ambiguous. The CDR3 totals 14 residues. V was pared by 2 bases and J by 5 bases, with 12 bases between. The germline V gene has CDR1 SGHTA and CDR2 FQGTGA. CDR3 in amino acids: CASSLVPGGETQYF. DNA of the CDR3: TGTGCCAGCAGCTTAGTCCCGGGCGGTGAGACCCAGTACTTC.

The J gene is TRBJ2-7, the V gene TRBV28, with a tentative D call TRBD2 (5 bases). CDR3 length: 15 residues. The germline V gene has CDR1 MDHEN and CDR2 SYDVKM. Trimming removed 3 bases at V and 7 bases at J, with 19 bases between. The CDR3 is CASSLLGQNTGEQYF. The CDR3 DNA follows: TGTGCCAGCAGTTTGCTTGGTCAGAACACGGGGGAGCAGTACTTC.

The chain recombines TRBV29-1 with TRBJ2-3; D remains unclear. Germline CDR1 SQVTM, CDR2 ANQGSEA. The CDR3 length is 14 residues. The CDR3 reads CSATLDTSTDTQYF. CDR3 DNA: TGCAGTGCAACCCTCGACACCAGCACAGATACGCAGTATTTT.

This chain links TRBV30 with TRBJ1-5; 9 positions agree with TRBD1. CDR3 size: 15 residues. V was pared by 5 bases and J by 4 bases, with 9 bases of the junction left unmatched. The germline V gene has CDR1 GTSNPN and CDR2 SVGIG (reference sequence). The CDR3 nucleotides are TGTGCCTGGGCCGGGACAGGGCAGGGAAATCAGCCCCAGCATTTT. Translating it yields CAWAGTGQGNQPQHF.

This chain uses TRBV9 with TRBJ2-7; 8 positions agree with TRBD1. CDR1 and CDR2 (germline): SGDLS, YYNGEE. The CDR3 length is 13 residues. V was pared by 4 bases and J by 3 bases, with 3 bases of the junction left unmatched. In DNA, the CDR3 is TGTGCCAGCAGCTCCGGGACAGGCTACGAGCAGTACTTC. This sequence encodes CASSSGTGYEQYF.

V usage is TRBV5-4 and J usage is TRBJ2-5; D perhaps matches TRBD1 (5 bases). The CDR3 is 16 amino acids. With 0 bases removed from V and 2 bases from J, the gap between germline ends came to 14 bases. Germline V CDR1 and CDR2: SGHNT, YYREEE (reference sequence). Here the CDR3 reads CASSLAGRVKQETQYF. The CDR3 coding sequence is TGTGCCAGCAGCTTGGCTGGCAGGGTGAAACAAGAGACCCAGTACTTC.

This clone appeared once. This chain joins TRBV5-1 and TRBJ2-7, with 10 bases lining up with TRBD1. Germline V gene sequence: CDR1 SGHRS, CDR2 YFSETQ. This CDR3 is 16 amino acids long. V gave up 4 bases and J gave up 3 bases; unmatched junction bases: 10. The CDR3 spells CASSLGQGGISYEQYF. The CDR3 DNA reads TGCGCCAGCAGCCTAGGACAGGGGGGTATCAGCTACGAGCAGTACTTC. Filled out from reference TRBV5-1 and TRBJ2-7, the complete variable domain reads KAGVTQTPRYLIKTRGQQVTLSCSPISGHRSVSWYQQTPGQGLQFLFEYFSETQRNKGNFPGRFSGRQFSNSRSEMNVSTLELGDSALYLCASSLGQGGISYEQYFGPGTRLTVT.

The V call is TRBV7-8, the J call TRBJ2-3; D not resolved. Germline V lookup: CDR1 SGHVS, CDR2 FQNEAQ. The V end was cut by 6 bases, the J end by 0 bases, with 22 bases between. This CDR3 is 18 amino acids long. The CDR3 nucleotides are TGTGCCAGCAGACGTGTTCCCTCCCCCACTCCTAGCACAGATACGCAGTATTTT. This translates into CASRRVPSPTPSTDTQYF. The whole variable domain, filled in from reference TRBV7-8 and TRBJ2-3, reads GAGVSQSPRYKVAKRGQDVALRCDPISGHVSLFWYQQALGQGPEFLTYFQNEAQLDKSGLPSDRFFAERPEGSVSTLKIQRTQQEDSAVYLCASRRVPSPTPSTDTQYFGPGTRLTVL.

The rearrangement uses TRBV29-1 and TRBJ2-3, with TRBD2 as a possible D gene (6 bases). V lost 5 bases to trimming and J lost 10 bases, with 25 bases between them. The CDR3 has 15 residues. Germline V gene sequence: CDR1 SQVTM, CDR2 ANQGSEA. CDR3 sequence reads: CSVSPGTYGSSAQYF. CDR3 DNA sequence: TGCAGCGTTTCCCCGGGGACCTACGGGAGTAGCGCGCAGTATTTT.

V usage is TRBV11-2 and J usage is TRBJ2-2, with D possibly matching TRBD2 (6 bases). The germline V and J ends were trimmed by 4 bases and 5 bases, with 11 bases remaining between them. The CDR3 is made up of 14 amino acids. The germline gives CDR1 SGHAT, CDR2 FQNNGV. CDR3 sequence reads: CASSWSGVTGELFF. The CDR3 DNA reads as TGTGCCAGCAGCTGGTCGGGGGTAACCGGGGAGCTGTTTTTT.